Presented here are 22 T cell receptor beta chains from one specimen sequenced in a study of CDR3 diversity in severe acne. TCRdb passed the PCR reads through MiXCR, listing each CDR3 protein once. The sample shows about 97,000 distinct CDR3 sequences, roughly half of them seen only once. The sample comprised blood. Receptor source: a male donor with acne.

CDR3 loop: CASSLLGQGSGYTF. As DNA, the CDR3 is TGCGCCAGCAGCCTCCTAGGACAGGGTTCTGGCTACACCTTC. The V and J genes are TRBV4-1 and TRBJ1-2, with 8 nucleotides matching TRBD1. Trimming removed 4 bases from V and 7 bases from J; junction bases left unmatched: 8. CDR1 is MGHRA and CDR2 is YSYEKL in the germline V gene. The CDR3 extends over 14 amino acids.

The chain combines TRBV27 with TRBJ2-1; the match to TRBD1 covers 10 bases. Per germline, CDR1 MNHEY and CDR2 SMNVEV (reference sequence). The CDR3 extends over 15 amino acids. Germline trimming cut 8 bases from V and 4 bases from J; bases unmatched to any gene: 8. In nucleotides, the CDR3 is TGTGCCAGCGCCTCCGGGACAGGGGAGTACAATGAGCAGTTCTTC. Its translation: CASASGTGEYNEQFF.

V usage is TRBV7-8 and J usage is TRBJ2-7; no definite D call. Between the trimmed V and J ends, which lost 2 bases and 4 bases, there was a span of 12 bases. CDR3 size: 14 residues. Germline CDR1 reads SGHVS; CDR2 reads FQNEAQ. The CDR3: CASSLYAEPYEQYF. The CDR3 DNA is TGTGCCAGCAGCTTATACGCAGAGCCTTACGAGCAGTACTTC.

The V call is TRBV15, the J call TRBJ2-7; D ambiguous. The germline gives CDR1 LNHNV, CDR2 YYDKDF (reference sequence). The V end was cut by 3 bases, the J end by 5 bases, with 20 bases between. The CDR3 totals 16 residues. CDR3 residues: CATSSQSAGPVHEQYF. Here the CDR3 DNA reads TGTGCCACCAGCAGCCAATCAGCCGGACCGGTCCACGAGCAGTACTTC.

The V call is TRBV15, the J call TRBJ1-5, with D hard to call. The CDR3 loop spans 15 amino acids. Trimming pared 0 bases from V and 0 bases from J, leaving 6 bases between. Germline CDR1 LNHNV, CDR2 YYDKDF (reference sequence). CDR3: CATSRELPSNQPQHF. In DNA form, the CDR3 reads TGTGCCACCAGCAGAGAACTTCCTAGCAATCAGCCCCAGCATTTT.

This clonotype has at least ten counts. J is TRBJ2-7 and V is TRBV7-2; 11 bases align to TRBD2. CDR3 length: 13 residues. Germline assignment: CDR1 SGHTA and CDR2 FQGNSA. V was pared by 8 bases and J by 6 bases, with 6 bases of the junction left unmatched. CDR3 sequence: CASSRTSGFEQYF. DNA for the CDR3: TGTGCCAGCTCACGGACTAGCGGGTTCGAGCAGTACTTC.

CDR3 DNA: TGCAGCGGTCGGCTTTTCAGGGGCCCTCAAGAGACCCAGTACTTC. Translation: CSGRLFRGPQETQYF. J is TRBJ2-5 and V is TRBV29-1; tentative D call: TRBD1 (6 bases). V lost 7 bases to trimming and J lost 2 bases, with 20 bases between them. CDR3 size: 15 residues. Germline V gene sequence: CDR1 SQVTM, CDR2 ANQGSEA. The full variable domain, completed using reference TRBV29-1 and TRBJ2-5, is SAVISQKPSRDICQRGTSLTIQCQVDSQVTMMFWYRQQPGQSLTLIATANQGSEATYESGFVIDKFPISRPNLTFSTLTVSNMSPEDSSIYLCSGRLFRGPQETQYFGPGTRLLVL.

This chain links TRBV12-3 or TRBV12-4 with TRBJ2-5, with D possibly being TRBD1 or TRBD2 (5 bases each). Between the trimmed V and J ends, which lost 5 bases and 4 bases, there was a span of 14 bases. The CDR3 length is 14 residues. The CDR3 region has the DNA TGTGCCAGCAGTGATAGCGAGGGGAGAGAGACCCAGTACTTC. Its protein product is CASSDSEGRETQYF.

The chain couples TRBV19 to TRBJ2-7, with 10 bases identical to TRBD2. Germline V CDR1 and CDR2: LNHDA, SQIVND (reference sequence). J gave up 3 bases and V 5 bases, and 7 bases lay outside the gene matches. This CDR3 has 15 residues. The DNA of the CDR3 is TGTGCCAGTAGTTTCTCTAGCGGGAGAGACTACGAGCAGTACTTC. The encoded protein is CASSFSSGRDYEQYF.

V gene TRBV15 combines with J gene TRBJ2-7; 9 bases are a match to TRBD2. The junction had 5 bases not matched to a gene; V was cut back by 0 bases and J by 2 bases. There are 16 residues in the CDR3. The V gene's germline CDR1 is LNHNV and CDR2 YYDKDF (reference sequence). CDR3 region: CATSRDLTSGTYEQYF. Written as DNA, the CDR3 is TGTGCCACCAGCAGAGATCTGACTAGCGGAACCTACGAGCAGTACTTC. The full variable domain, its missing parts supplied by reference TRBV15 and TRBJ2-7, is DAMVIQNPRYQVTQFGKPVTLSCSQTLNHNVMYWYQQKSSQAPKLLFHYYDKDFNNEADTPDNFQSRRPNTSFCFLDIRSPGLGDTAMYLCATSRDLTSGTYEQYFGPGTRLTVT.

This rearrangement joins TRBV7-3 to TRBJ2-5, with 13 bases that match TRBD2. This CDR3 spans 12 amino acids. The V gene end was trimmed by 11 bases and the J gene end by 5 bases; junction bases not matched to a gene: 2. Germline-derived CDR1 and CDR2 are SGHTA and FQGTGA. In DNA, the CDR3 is TGTGCCGAGACTAGCGGGGGGGAGACCCAGTACTTC. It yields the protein CAETSGGETQYF. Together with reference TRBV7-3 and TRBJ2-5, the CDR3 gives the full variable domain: GAGVSQTPSNKVTEKGKYVELRCDPISGHTALYWYRQSLGQGPEFLIYFQGTGAADDSGLPNDRFFAVRPEGSVSTLKIQRTERGDSAVYLCAETSGGETQYFGPGTRLLVL.

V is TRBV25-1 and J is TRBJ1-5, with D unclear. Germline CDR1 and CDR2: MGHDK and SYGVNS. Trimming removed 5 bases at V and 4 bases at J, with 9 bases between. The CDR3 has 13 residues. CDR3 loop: CASSYSENQPQHF. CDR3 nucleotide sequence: TGTGCCAGCAGTTACTCGGAAAATCAGCCCCAGCATTTT.

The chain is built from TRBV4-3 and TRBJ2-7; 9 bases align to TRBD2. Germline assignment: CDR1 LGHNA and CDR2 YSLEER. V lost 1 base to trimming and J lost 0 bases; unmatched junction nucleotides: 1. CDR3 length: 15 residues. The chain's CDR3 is CASSQGLAASYEQYF. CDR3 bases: TGCGCCAGCAGCCAAGGACTAGCGGCCTCCTACGAGCAGTACTTC.

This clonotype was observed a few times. CDR3 sequence reads: CSARQGLAATKNIQYF. CDR3 nucleotide sequence: TGCAGTGCTAGACAGGGACTAGCGGCAACCAAAAACATTCAGTACTTC. The V and J genes are TRBV20-1 and TRBJ2-4, with 11 bases fitting TRBD2. The CDR3 sequence is 16 residues long. CDR1 DFQATT and CDR2 SNEGSKA come from the germline V gene (reference sequence). The trim removed 2 bases at V and 2 bases at J, leaving 5 bases unmatched.

The CDR3: CASSARQGMDTEAFF. In DNA, the CDR3 is TGTGCCAGTAGTGCTCGACAGGGGATGGACACTGAAGCTTTCTTT. This chain joins TRBV19 and TRBJ1-1; TRBD1 matches at 8 bases. The length of the CDR3 is 15 residues. The J segment lost 3 bases and the V segment lost 5 bases, leaving 8 bases of the junction unmatched. Germline CDR1 and CDR2: LNHDA and SQIVND (reference sequence).

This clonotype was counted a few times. In DNA form, the CDR3 reads TGTGCCAGCAGCCCTGGGACCTCGTGGTACCAAGAGACCCAGTACTTC. This codes for CASSPGTSWYQETQYF. The rearrangement links TRBV7-6 to TRBJ2-5; D tentatively reads TRBD1 or TRBD2 (5 bases each). The CDR3 loop spans 16 amino acids. The V end lost 5 bases, the J end lost 0 bases, and 16 bases lay between the germline ends. Germline values: CDR1 SGHVS, CDR2 FNYEAQ.

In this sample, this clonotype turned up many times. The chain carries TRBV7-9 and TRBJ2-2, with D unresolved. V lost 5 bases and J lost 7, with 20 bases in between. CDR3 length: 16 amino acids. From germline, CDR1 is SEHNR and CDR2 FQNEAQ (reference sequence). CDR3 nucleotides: TGTGCCAGCAGCCCACCATGGGATCCCGGTTACGGGGAGCTGTTTTTT. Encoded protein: CASSPPWDPGYGELFF.

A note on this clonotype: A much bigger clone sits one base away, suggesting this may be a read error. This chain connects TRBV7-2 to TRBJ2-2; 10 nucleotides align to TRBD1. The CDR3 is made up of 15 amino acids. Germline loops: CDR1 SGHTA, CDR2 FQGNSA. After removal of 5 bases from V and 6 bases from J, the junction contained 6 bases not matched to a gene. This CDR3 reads CASSQDRGHPGELFF. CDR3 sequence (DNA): TGTGCCAGCAGCCAAGACAGGGGGCATCCCGGGGAGCTGTTTTTT.

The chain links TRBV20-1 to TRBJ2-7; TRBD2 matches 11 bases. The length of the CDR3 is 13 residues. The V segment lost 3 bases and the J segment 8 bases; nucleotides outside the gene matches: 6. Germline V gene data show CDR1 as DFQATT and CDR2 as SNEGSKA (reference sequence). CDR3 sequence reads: CSARILAGVKQYF. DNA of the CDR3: TGCAGTGCTAGGATACTAGCGGGAGTTAAGCAGTACTTC.

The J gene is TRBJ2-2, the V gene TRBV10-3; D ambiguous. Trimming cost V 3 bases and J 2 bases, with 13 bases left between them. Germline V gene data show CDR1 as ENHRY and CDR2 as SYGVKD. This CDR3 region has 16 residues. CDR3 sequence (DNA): TGTGCCATCAGTGATTGGCTCATGAATAACACCGGGGAGCTGTTTTTT. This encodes CAISDWLMNNTGELFF.

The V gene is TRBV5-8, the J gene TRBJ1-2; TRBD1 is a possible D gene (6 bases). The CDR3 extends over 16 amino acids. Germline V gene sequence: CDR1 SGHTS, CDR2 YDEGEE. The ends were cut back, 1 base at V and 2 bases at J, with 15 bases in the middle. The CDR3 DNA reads TGTGCCAGCAGCTTGCCGGGACATGGCCGAAACTATGGCTACACCTTC. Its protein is CASSLPGHGRNYGYTF.

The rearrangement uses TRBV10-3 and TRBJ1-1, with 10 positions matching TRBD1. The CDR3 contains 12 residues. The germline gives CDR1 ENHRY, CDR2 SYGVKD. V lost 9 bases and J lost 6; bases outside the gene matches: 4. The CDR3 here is CAIRTGGAEAFF. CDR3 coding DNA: TGTGCCATTCGGACAGGGGGTGCTGAAGCTTTCTTT.